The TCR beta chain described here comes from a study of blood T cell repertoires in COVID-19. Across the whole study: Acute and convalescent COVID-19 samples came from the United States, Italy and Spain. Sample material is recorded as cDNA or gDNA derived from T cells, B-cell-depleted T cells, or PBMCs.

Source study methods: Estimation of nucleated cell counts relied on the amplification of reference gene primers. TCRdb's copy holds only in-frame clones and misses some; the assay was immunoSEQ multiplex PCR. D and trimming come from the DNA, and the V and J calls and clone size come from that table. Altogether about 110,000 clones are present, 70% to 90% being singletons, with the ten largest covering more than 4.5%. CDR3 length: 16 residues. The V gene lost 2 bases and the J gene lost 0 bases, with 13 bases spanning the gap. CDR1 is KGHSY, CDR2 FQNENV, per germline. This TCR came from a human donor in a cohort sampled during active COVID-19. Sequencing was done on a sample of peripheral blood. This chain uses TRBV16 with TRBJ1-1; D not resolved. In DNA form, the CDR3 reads TGTGCCAGCAGCCAACTCGTACAGACAATGAACACTGAAGCTTTCTTT. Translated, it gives CASSQLVQTMNTEAFF.